A selection of T cell receptor beta chains follows, all from one sample in a study of regulatory T cells in long-lasting Graves disease. TCRdb used MiXCR to reprocess the multiplex PCR reads, holding one entry per CDR3 protein. The data contain 450,000 to 500,000 distinct CDR3 sequences, around 15% of them singletons. The same specimen was also included in a second study, on T cells in Graves' hyperthyroidism and ophthalmopathy.

The sample here was peripheral blood mononuclear cells (PBMCs), taken at new diagnosis, from a patient treated with antithyroid drugs. Receptors were obtained from a man aged 40-55 years with Graves disease. Both conserved end residues are part of each CDR3. Fields, in order: CDR3 length, V gene, CDR3 protein.

14 TRBV7-8 CASSLGPSNQPQHF
14 TRBV20-1 CSARAGTGVQPQHF
12 TRBV27 CASFGGRAEAFF
14 TRBV12-5 CASGLVPGQETQYF
13 TRBV2 CASSEGGRARQYF
14 TRBV20-1 CSAAGGKGSYEQYF
15 TRBV5-1 CASSVTGTETYEQYF
12 TRBV12-3/TRBV12-4 CASRREVGTQYF
17 TRBV27 CASSIKYSTGITYEQYF
15 TRBV5-1 CASSLMDGGNTEAFF
15 TRBV4-1 CASSQTFYSGNTIYF
12 TRBV28 CASNDVYNEQFF
12 TRBV2 CASSEGANVLTF